Listed here are 31 T cell receptor beta chains from one sample, sequenced in a study of control samples from healthy donors and cancer patients. This table comes from immunoSEQ multiplex PCR, and its TCRdb copy is limited to in-frame clones, with some not included. The sample carries roughly 83,000 clones, roughly four fifths recorded once. Sequencing was performed on blood. Receptor source: a woman aged 55 to 70 in good health.

This rearrangement joins TRBV7-6 to TRBJ2-4; maybe TRBD2 (6 bases). CDR1 and CDR2 from the germline V gene are SGHVS and FNYEAQ. V lost 4 bases to trimming and J lost 6 bases, with 22 bases between them. The CDR3 covers 17 residues. The CDR3 is CASSSTVGGTVLNIQYF. The CDR3, as DNA: TGTGCCAGCAGCTCAACCGTTGGAGGGACCGTCTTAAACATTCAGTACTTC. Combining the CDR3 with reference TRBV7-6 and TRBJ2-4 gives the whole variable domain GAGVSQSPRYKVTKRGQDVALRCDPISGHVSLYWYRQALGQGPEFLTYFNYEAQQDKSGLPNDRFSAERPEGSISTLTIQRTEQRDSAMYRCASSSTVGGTVLNIQYFGAGTRLSVL.

The chain employs TRBV5-6 and TRBJ1-5, with D possibly TRBD1 on 5 matching bases. This CDR3 spans 16 amino acids. Trimming stripped 4 bases from V and 3 bases from J, with 17 bases between. The germline CDR1 and CDR2 sequences are SGHDT and YYEEEE. The CDR3 sequence is CASSPLGGDPNQPQHF. As DNA, the CDR3 is TGTGCCAGCAGCCCCCTGGGAGGGGACCCCAATCAGCCCCAGCATTTT. Based on the CDR3 plus reference TRBV5-6 and TRBJ1-5, the full variable domain is DAGVTQSPTHLIKTRGQQVTLRCSPKSGHDTVSWYQQALGQGPQFIFQYYEEEERQRGNFPDRFSGHQFPNYSSELNVNALLLGDSALYLCASSPLGGDPNQPQHFGDGTRLSIL.

This chain connects TRBV20-1 to TRBJ2-2; D not certain. The CDR3 is made up of 13 amino acids. Germline CDR1 is DFQATT and CDR2 is SNEGSKA (reference sequence). The V gene lost 3 bases and the J gene lost 1 base, with 6 bases spanning the gap. The CDR3 sequence: CSASHLNTGELFF. The DNA for the CDR3 is TGCAGTGCTAGTCACTTGAACACCGGGGAGCTGTTTTTT.

The chain recombines TRBV19 with TRBJ1-2; D gene ambiguous. The ends were cut back, 10 bases at V and 4 bases at J, with 16 bases in the middle. The CDR3 sequence is 13 residues long. Germline V gives CDR1 LNHDA, CDR2 SQIVND (reference sequence). The CDR3 DNA follows: TGTGCCACCACATATGCCCGGGGCTATGGCTACACCTTC. Its protein product is CATTYARGYGYTF.

The rearrangement joins TRBV6-6 to TRBJ1-2, with D maybe TRBD1 (5 bases). There are 13 residues in the CDR3. Germline CDR1 is MNHNY and CDR2 is SVGAGI (reference sequence). V gave up 4 bases and J gave up 4 bases, with 10 bases separating them. CDR3 sequence: CASSSNTGYGYTF. For the CDR3, the DNA is TGTGCCAGCAGTTCTAATACAGGCTATGGCTACACCTTC.

This clone was seen a single time. This sequence joins TRBV6-1 and TRBJ1-2; D remains ambiguous. Trimming shortened V by 4 bases and J by 4 bases, and 10 bases separated the two germline ends. This CDR3 has 13 amino acids. In germline, CDR1 is MNHNS, CDR2 SASEGT. The CDR3, as DNA: TGTGCCAGCAGTGCAGAGTTCGCCTATGGCTACACCTTC. Translation gives CASSAEFAYGYTF.

V and J are TRBV2 and TRBJ2-1; TRBD2 is a possible D gene (5 bases). V was trimmed by 0 bases and J by 0 bases, leaving 9 bases between them. Germline CDR1 SNHLY, CDR2 FYNNEI. The CDR3 runs 16 residues. This CDR3 reads CASSEALTSSYNEQFF. The DNA for the CDR3 is TGTGCCAGCAGTGAAGCGCTTACTAGCTCCTACAATGAGCAGTTCTTC.

The genes are TRBV11-2 and TRBJ1-6, with unresolved D. This CDR3 comprises 14 residues. Per germline, CDR1 SGHAT and CDR2 FQNNGV. V was clipped by 3 bases and J by 5 bases, with 8 bases between them. Here the CDR3 DNA reads TGTGCCAGCAGCTTTCAGTTGGATAATTCACCCCTCCACTTT. Translation: CASSFQLDNSPLHF.

V gene TRBV28 combines with J gene TRBJ1-2, with a weak D call TRBD1 (5 bases). Germline values: CDR1 MDHEN, CDR2 SYDVKM. Between the trimmed V and J ends, which lost 3 bases and 4 bases, there was a span of 18 bases. The CDR3 contains 16 residues. This CDR3 is CASSFPSGRGVYGYTF. The CDR3 region has the DNA TGTGCCAGCAGTTTCCCCTCGGGACGGGGCGTCTATGGCTACACCTTC.

This clone came up a few times. The chain links TRBV6-5 to TRBJ2-1, with TRBD1 matching over 9 bases. CDR1 MNHEY and CDR2 SVGAGI come from the germline V gene. After removal of 0 bases from V and 6 bases from J, the junction contained 0 bases not matched to a gene. The CDR3 sequence is 14 residues long. This CDR3 is CASSYSTGGNEQFF. DNA for the CDR3: TGTGCCAGCAGTTACTCGACAGGGGGCAATGAGCAGTTCTTC.

The rearrangement uses TRBV29-1 and TRBJ2-3, with D perhaps TRBD2 (5 bases). Trimming removed 6 bases from V and 4 bases from J, with 20 bases in between. CDR1 and CDR2 (germline): SQVTM, ANQGSEA. There are 15 residues in the CDR3. CDR3 region: CSVLDPLANSDTQYF. The DNA of the CDR3 is TGCAGCGTCCTAGATCCCTTAGCGAACTCAGATACGCAGTATTTT.

This chain links TRBV28 with TRBJ2-1, with 9 bases that match TRBD2. Per the germline V gene, CDR1 is MDHEN and CDR2 is SYDVKM. The CDR3 length is 18 residues. V lost 3 bases, J lost 0 bases, and 9 bases stayed unmatched. The CDR3 here is CASSLVSGGLSSYNEQFF. Written as DNA, the CDR3 is TGTGCCAGCAGTTTGGTTAGCGGGGGTCTGAGCTCCTACAATGAGCAGTTCTTC.

The gene calls are TRBV6-5 and TRBJ2-3; 12 bases map to TRBD1. Germline V gene lookup returns CDR1 MNHEY and CDR2 SVGAGI. This CDR3 comprises 15 residues. V gave up 6 bases and J gave up 6 bases; unmatched junction bases: 7. This CDR3 is CASRPGQGAMDTQYF. CDR3 in DNA: TGTGCCAGCAGACCGGGACAGGGGGCTATGGATACGCAGTATTTT.

The chain couples TRBV28 to TRBJ2-1; D may correspond to TRBD1 or TRBD2 (5 bases each). The CDR3 is 15 amino acids. V dropped 3 bases and J dropped 6 bases, with 15 bases sitting between them. Germline CDR1 MDHEN, CDR2 SYDVKM. Written as DNA, the CDR3 is TGTGCCAGCAGTTTCCATGGGACGGTAGGCAATGAGCAGTTCTTC. Its protein is CASSFHGTVGNEQFF.

V is TRBV24-1 and J is TRBJ2-1, with a weak D call TRBD2 (6 bases). Germline CDR1 reads KGHDR; CDR2 reads SFDVKD. The CDR3 loop spans 13 amino acids. V lost 2 bases, J lost 8 bases, and 9 bases lay in between. CDR3 bases: TGTGCCACCAGTGATTGGGAGGTCGATGAGCAGTTCTTC. Protein sequence: CATSDWEVDEQFF.

The CDR3 sequence: CASSGLSTDTQYF. CDR3 bases: TGTGCCAGCAGCGGTCTTAGCACAGATACGCAGTATTTT. The V and J genes are TRBV7-8 and TRBJ2-3; unclear D gene. V lost 5 bases and J 0 bases, leaving 6 bases between the germline ends. Germline V lookup: CDR1 SGHVS, CDR2 FQNEAQ. The CDR3 length is 13 residues.

As DNA, the CDR3 is TGTGCCATCAGTGAGCGACAGGGGGGGACAGATACGCAGTATTTT. This codes for CAISERQGGTDTQYF. The gene calls are TRBV10-3 and TRBJ2-3; 9 bases are a match to TRBD1. The trim removed 2 bases at V and 3 bases at J, leaving 3 bases unmatched. The length of the CDR3 is 15 residues. Germline-derived CDR1 and CDR2 are ENHRY and SYGVKD.

This clone appeared once. The chain links TRBV20-1 to TRBJ1-2, with a weak D call TRBD1 (5 bases). The CDR3 extends over 11 amino acids. Germline CDR1 is DFQATT and CDR2 is SNEGSKA (reference sequence). V was pared by 6 bases and J by 4 bases, with 9 bases between. The CDR3 sequence: CSAGTLYGYTF. In DNA, the CDR3 is TGCAGTGCGGGGACTCTCTATGGCTACACCTTC.

The V call is TRBV11-2, the J call TRBJ2-7; a possible D gene is TRBD1 (6 bases). The V gene lost 0 bases and the J gene lost 4 bases, with 13 bases spanning the gap. The CDR3 is made up of 15 amino acids. Germline lookup yields CDR1 SGHAT and CDR2 FQNNGV. This CDR3 reads CASSLEGQPIYEQYF. The CDR3 bases are TGTGCCAGCAGCTTAGAAGGACAGCCGATTTACGAGCAGTACTTC.

The chain has TRBV15 and TRBJ2-1; D is perhaps TRBD1 or TRBD2 (5 bases each). The ends were cut back, 6 bases at V and 2 bases at J, with 11 bases in the middle. Germline V gene lookup returns CDR1 LNHNV and CDR2 YYDKDF (reference sequence). This CDR3 spans 14 amino acids. In nucleotides, the CDR3 is TGTGCCACCAGTAATGTGGGGGCCTACAATGAGCAGTTCTTC. Its protein product is CATSNVGAYNEQFF.

The J gene is TRBJ2-7, the V gene TRBV28; TRBD1 might be the D (5 bases). V was shortened by 3 bases and J by 2 bases, with 11 bases between the two germline ends. This CDR3 has 14 amino acids. Germline lookup yields CDR1 MDHEN and CDR2 SYDVKM. DNA for the CDR3: TGTGCCAGCAGTTTCCAGGGCACTCCCTACGAGCAGTACTTC. It yields the protein CASSFQGTPYEQYF.

This CDR3 reads CASSYATGSYNSPLHF. Written as DNA, the CDR3 is TGTGCCAGCAGTTACGCAACAGGGTCCTATAATTCACCCCTCCACTTT. The rearrangement joins TRBV6-5 to TRBJ1-6, with D perhaps TRBD1 (6 bases). In germline, CDR1 is MNHEY, CDR2 SVGAGI. V was trimmed by 2 bases and J by 1 base, leaving 9 bases between them. This CDR3 has 16 residues.

The V call is TRBV7-2, the J call TRBJ2-1, with 11 bases identical to TRBD2. The CDR3 is made up of 16 amino acids. The V and J ends lost 4 bases and 8 bases, in that order; junction bases with no gene match: 10. Germline V gene sequence: CDR1 SGHTA, CDR2 FQGNSA. The CDR3 coding sequence is TGTGCCAGCAGCTCCCGTACTAGCGGGAGATTCGATGAGCAGTTCTTC. Its translation is CASSSRTSGRFDEQFF. Variable domain in full (rest from reference TRBV7-2 and TRBJ2-1): GAGVSQSPSNKVTEKGKDVELRCDPISGHTALYWYRQSLGQGLEFLIYFQGNSAPDKSGLPSDRFSAERTGGSVSTLTIQRTQQEDSAVYLCASSSRTSGRFDEQFFGPGTRLTVL.

The rearrangement joins TRBV3-1 (or the pseudogene TRBV3-2) to TRBJ2-5; 12 nucleotides line up with TRBD2. Germline CDR1 and CDR2: LGHDT and YNNKEL (reference sequence). This CDR3 has 15 amino acids. V lost 5 bases and J lost 10; bases outside the gene matches: 11. CDR3 in amino acids: CASSTLAGGPEGQYF. CDR3 in DNA: TGTGCCAGCAGCACCCTAGCGGGGGGGCCCGAGGGCCAGTACTTC.

This chain joins TRBV14 and TRBJ1-1; D remains unclear. Germline values: CDR1 SGHDN, CDR2 FVKESK. The CDR3 covers 14 residues. Trimming pared 1 base from V and 8 bases from J, leaving 14 bases between. CDR3 coding DNA: TGTGCCAGCAGCCAAGGGTTGAGAGACCGGGAAGCTTTCTTT. Translated: CASSQGLRDREAFF. Filled out from reference TRBV14 and TRBJ1-1, the complete variable domain reads EAGVTQFPSHSVIEKGQTVTLRCDPISGHDNLYWYRRVMGKEIKFLLHFVKESKQDESGMPNNRFLAERTGGTYSTLKVQPAELEDSGVYFCASSQGLRDREAFFGQGTRLTVV.

This clone was seen just once. CDR3 bases: TGTGCCAGCAGCCATCGGGGTTCACTAAACTACGAGCAGTACTTC. Translated, it gives CASSHRGSLNYEQYF. The chain couples TRBV14 to TRBJ2-7, with D perhaps TRBD2 (5 bases). CDR3 size: 15 residues. Germline V gives CDR1 SGHDN, CDR2 FVKESK. V shed 3 bases and J shed 3 bases, with 15 bases lying between them.

The chain carries TRBV6-5 and TRBJ2-5; 11 positions match TRBD2. Trimming took 0 bases from V and 7 from J; bases not matched to a gene: 4. Per the germline V gene, CDR1 is MNHEY and CDR2 is SVGAGI. CDR3 length: 15 amino acids. CDR3 protein: CASSYSSGRAGTQYF. The DNA of the CDR3 is TGTGCCAGCAGTTACTCTAGCGGGAGGGCGGGGACCCAGTACTTC.

The sample holds one count of this clone. V is TRBV12-5 and J is TRBJ1-2; 7 bases fit TRBD1. Germline CDR1 reads LGHNT; CDR2 reads FRNRAP. The ends lost 3 bases at V and 1 base at J; junction bases unmatched: 2. The length of the CDR3 is 14 residues. This CDR3 is CASGFRDSNYGYTF. CDR3 bases: TGTGCTAGTGGTTTCCGGGACAGTAACTATGGCTACACCTTC.

This chain uses TRBV18 with TRBJ1-5; possibly TRBD1 for D (6 bases). Germline V gene sequence: CDR1 KGHSH, CDR2 LQKENI. This CDR3 has 15 residues. Trimming removed 1 base from V and 4 bases from J, with 11 bases in between. In nucleotides, the CDR3 is TGTGCCAGCTCACCACTGTCGGGGGCGAATCAGCCCCAGCATTTT. Translating gives CASSPLSGANQPQHF.

This chain connects TRBV5-4 to TRBJ2-7, with D unresolved. V lost 0 bases, J lost 1 base, and 5 bases lay in between. Per germline, CDR1 SGHNT and CDR2 YYREEE (reference sequence). The CDR3 sequence is 13 residues long. CDR3 loop: CASSLVGSYEQYF. The CDR3 DNA is TGTGCCAGCAGCTTGGTCGGTTCCTACGAGCAGTACTTC. Full variable domain (outside the CDR3, taken from reference TRBV5-4 and TRBJ2-7): ETGVTQSPTHLIKTRGQQVTLRCSSQSGHNTVSWYQQALGQGPQFIFQYYREEENGRGNFPPRFSGLQFPNYSSELNVNALELDDSALYLCASSLVGSYEQYFGPGTRLTVT.

The V gene is TRBV12-3 or TRBV12-4, the J gene TRBJ1-2, with D possibly TRBD1 on 6 matching bases. V dropped 2 bases and J dropped 4 bases, with 8 bases sitting between them. The CDR3 loop spans 13 amino acids. CDR3 sequence: CASSLLQGYGYTF. The CDR3 DNA is TGTGCCAGCAGTTTATTACAGGGCTATGGCTACACCTTC.